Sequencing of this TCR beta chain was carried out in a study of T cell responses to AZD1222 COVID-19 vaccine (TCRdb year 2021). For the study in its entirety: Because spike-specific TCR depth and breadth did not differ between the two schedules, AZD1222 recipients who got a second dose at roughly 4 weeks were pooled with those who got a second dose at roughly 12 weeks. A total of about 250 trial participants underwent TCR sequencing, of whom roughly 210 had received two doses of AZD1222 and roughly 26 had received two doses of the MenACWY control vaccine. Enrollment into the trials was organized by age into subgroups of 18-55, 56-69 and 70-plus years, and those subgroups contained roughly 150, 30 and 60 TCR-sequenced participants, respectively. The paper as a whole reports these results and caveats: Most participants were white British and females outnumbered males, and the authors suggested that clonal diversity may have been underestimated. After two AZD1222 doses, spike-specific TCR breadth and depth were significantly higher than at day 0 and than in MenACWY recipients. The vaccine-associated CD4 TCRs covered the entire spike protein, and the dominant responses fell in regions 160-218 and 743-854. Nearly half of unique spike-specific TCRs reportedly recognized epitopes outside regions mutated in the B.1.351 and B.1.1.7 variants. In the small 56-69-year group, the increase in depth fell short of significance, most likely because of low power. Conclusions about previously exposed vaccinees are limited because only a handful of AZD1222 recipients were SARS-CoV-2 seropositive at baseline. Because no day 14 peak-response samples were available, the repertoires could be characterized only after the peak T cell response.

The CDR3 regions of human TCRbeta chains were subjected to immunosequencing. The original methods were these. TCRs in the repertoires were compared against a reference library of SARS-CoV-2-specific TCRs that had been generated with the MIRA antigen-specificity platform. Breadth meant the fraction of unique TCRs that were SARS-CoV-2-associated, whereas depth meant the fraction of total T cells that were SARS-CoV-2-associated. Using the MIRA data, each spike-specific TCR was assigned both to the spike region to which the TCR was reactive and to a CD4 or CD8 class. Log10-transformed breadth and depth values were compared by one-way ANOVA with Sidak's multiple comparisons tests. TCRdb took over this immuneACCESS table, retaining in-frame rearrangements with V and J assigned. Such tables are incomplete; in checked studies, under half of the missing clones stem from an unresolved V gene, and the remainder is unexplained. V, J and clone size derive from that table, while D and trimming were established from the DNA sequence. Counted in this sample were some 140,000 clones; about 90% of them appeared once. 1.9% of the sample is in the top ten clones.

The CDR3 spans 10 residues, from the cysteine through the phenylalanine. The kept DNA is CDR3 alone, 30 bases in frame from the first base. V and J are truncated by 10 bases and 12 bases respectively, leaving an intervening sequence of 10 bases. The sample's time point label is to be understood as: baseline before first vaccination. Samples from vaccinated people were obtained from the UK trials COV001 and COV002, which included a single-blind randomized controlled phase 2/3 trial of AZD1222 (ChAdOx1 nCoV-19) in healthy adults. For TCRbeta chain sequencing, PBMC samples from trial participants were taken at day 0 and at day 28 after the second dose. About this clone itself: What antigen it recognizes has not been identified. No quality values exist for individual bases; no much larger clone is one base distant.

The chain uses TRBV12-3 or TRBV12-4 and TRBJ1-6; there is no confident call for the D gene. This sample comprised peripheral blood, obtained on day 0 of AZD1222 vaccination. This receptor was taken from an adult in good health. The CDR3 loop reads CATGGQPLHF. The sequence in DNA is TGTGCCACCGGCGGGCAACCCCTCCACTTT.